This T cell receptor beta chain was found in a study of T-cell reconstitution after alpha-beta-depleted transplantation in children. Trimming removed 4 bases from V and 3 bases from J, with 16 bases in between. Germline-derived CDR1 and CDR2 are SQVTM and ANQGSEA. CDR3 length: 15 residues. Molecular barcoding with unique molecular identifiers was used for the TCRbeta library. TCRdb re-derived calls from the PCR reads in MiXCR, one entry per CDR3 protein. This sample has some 450,000 distinct CDR3 sequences, with approximately 41% found just once. About this clonotype: Its antigen is not known.

Notes on the study in general: Newly generated T cells supplied most T-cell counts and diversity one year post-transplant.

The material sequenced was PBMCs, taken before TCRalphabeta/CD19-depleted stem cell transplant. This clonotype was obtained from a girl aged 2 to 10 with aplastic anemia, due to receive a stem cell transplant. The rearrangement joins TRBV29-1 to TRBJ1-3; D uncertain. The CDR3 bases are TGCAGCGTTGCTAAGCCGGGAAGGAGTGGAAACACCATATATTTT. Its translation: CSVAKPGRSGNTIYF.